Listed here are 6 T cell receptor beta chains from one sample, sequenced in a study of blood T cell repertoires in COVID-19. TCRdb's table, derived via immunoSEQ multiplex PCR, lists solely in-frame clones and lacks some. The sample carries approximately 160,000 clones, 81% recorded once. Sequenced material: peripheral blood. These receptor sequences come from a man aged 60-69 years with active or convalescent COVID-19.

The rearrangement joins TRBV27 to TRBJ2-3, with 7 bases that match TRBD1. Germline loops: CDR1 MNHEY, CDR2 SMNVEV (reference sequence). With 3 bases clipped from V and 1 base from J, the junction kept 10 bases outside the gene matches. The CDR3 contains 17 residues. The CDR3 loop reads CASSFSIRQGGTDTQYF. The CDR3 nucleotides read TGTGCCAGCAGTTTTTCAATCAGACAGGGCGGCACAGATACGCAGTATTTT.

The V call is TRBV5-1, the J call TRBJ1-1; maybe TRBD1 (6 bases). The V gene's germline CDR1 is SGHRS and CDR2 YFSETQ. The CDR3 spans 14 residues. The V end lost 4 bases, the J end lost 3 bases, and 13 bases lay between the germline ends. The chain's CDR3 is CASSPITGHTEAFF. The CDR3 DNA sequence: TGCGCCAGCAGCCCGATTACAGGGCACACTGAAGCTTTCTTT. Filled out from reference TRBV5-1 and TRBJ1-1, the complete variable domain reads KAGVTQTPRYLIKTRGQQVTLSCSPISGHRSVSWYQQTPGQGLQFLFEYFSETQRNKGNFPGRFSGRQFSNSRSEMNVSTLELGDSALYLCASSPITGHTEAFFGQGTRLTVV.

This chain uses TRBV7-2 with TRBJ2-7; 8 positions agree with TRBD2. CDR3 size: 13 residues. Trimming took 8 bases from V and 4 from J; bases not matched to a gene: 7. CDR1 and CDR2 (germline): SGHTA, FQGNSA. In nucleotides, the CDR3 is TGTGCCAGCCGTGGAGCGGGAGCTTACGAGCAGTACTTC. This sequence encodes CASRGAGAYEQYF.

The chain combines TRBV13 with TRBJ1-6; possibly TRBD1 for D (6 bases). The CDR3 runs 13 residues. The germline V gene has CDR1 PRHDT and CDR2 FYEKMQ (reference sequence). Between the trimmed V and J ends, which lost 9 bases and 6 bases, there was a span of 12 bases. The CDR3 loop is CASSEGVNSPLHF. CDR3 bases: TGTGCCAGTAGTGAGGGGGTTAATTCACCCCTCCACTTT.

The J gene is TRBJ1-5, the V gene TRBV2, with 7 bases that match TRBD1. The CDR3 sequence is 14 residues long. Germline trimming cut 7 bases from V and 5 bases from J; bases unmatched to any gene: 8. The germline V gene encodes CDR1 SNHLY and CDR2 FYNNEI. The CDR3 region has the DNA TGTGCCAGCACCGAGGGGGACAGTCATCAGCCCCAGCATTTT. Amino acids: CASTEGDSHQPQHF.

The CDR3, as DNA: TGTGCCAGCAGTCAACAGAGGTATGAGGGAAAACTGTTTTTT. It encodes CASSQQRYEGKLFF. V and J are TRBV2 and TRBJ1-4; no reliable D call. The CDR3 extends over 14 amino acids. V was trimmed by 5 bases and J by 10 bases, leaving 17 bases between them. Germline CDR1 SNHLY, CDR2 FYNNEI.